These T cell receptor beta chains were read from a single sample in a study of blood T cell repertoires in COVID-19. Sequenced by immunoSEQ multiplex PCR; TCRdb stores in-frame clones only, minus some. The sample consists of around 200,000 clones, approximately 85% of them appearing once. The sequencing sample was made of PBMCs or T cells enriched from blood (not recorded which). These receptors were taken from a man in his forties who had recovered from COVID-19. Each CDR3 is given without its conserved first and last residue. The size entry is marked missing in some rows and otherwise reads once, few, many or a size class.

CDR3 protein: ASSVGVGAYEQY; clone size: .; J gene: TRBJ2-7; V gene: TRBV9
CDR3 protein: ASSSDTYNSPLH; clone size: .; J gene: TRBJ1-6; V gene: TRBV28
CDR3 protein: ASGWGDEQY; clone size: once; J gene: TRBJ2-7; V gene: TRBV27
CDR3 protein: ASSDQGYTEAF; clone size: .; J gene: TRBJ1-1; V gene: TRBV6-1
CDR3 protein: ASSTTVLNEKLF; clone size: .; J gene: TRBJ1-4; V gene: TRBV9
CDR3 protein: ASSLGLASEVGQPQH; clone size: .; J gene: TRBJ1-5; V gene: TRBV7-9
CDR3 protein: ASQVPSTNEKLF; clone size: .; J gene: TRBJ1-4; V gene: TRBV28
CDR3 protein: ASSLNFGSTGELF; clone size: few; J gene: TRBJ2-2; V gene: TRBV5-1
CDR3 protein: ASRGGHGYT; clone size: few; J gene: TRBJ1-2; V gene: TRBV2
CDR3 protein: ASSQDITGFLH; clone size: .; J gene: TRBJ1-6; V gene: TRBV5-5